This T cell receptor (beta chain) was captured in a study of circulating and synovial CD4+ cells in juvenile arthritis. Profiling relied on immunoSEQ multiplex PCR, and the TCRdb table lists in-frame clones only, not all of them. The sample includes about 33,000 clones, roughly 96% of them seen just once. Germline V lookup: CDR1 LNHDA, CDR2 SQIVND (reference sequence). V lost 5 bases, J lost 3 bases, and 11 bases lay in between. The CDR3 is made up of 14 amino acids. This clone was observed a single time. The TCR comes from a human donor with juvenile idiopathic arthritis. Sequencing was performed on CD4+ T cells from blood. The gene calls are TRBV19 and TRBJ1-5; D is uncertain. DNA of the CDR3: TGTGCCAGTAGTTCGCGGCAGATCAATCAGCCCCAGCATTTT. It codes for CASSSRQINQPQHF.